A single sample gave rise to the 26 T cell receptor beta chains below, sequenced in a study of blood T cells in healthy people across ages. A second PCR of about 7 to 12 cycles used a sample-barcoded 5' primer and a J-beta primer mix. Each CDR3 protein is one row after TCRdb ran MiXCR on the 5' RACE reads. The sample has around 800,000 distinct CDR3 sequences, 20% to 30% seen once; the top ten hold 3%. These data were also reused for a study on T cells of mothers and their children.

The sequenced sample was blood. All receptors come from a boy aged 5-17 years in good health.

Only a few counts were recorded for this clonotype. The chain uses TRBV20-1 and TRBJ2-5, with TRBD1 matching over 7 bases. The germline gives CDR1 DFQATT, CDR2 SNEGSKA (reference sequence). This CDR3 spans 13 amino acids. CDR3 in DNA: TGCAGCGGAACGAGGGGGCCAGGAGAGACCCAGTACTTC. Translating gives CSGTRGPGETQYF.

For the CDR3, the DNA is TGTGCCTGGAGTAGGAACATGGGCGAGCAGTACTTC. Translation gives CAWSRNMGEQYF. The V call is TRBV30, the J call TRBJ2-7; no clear D. V was clipped by 2 bases and J by 6 bases, with 11 bases between them. Germline-derived CDR1 and CDR2 are GTSNPN and SVGIG (reference sequence). The CDR3 covers 12 residues.

This clonotype was seen more than once but under ten times. The chain employs TRBV15 and TRBJ1-2; D call uncertain. Germline CDR1 and CDR2: LNHNV and YYDKDF (reference sequence). With 5 bases removed from V and 3 bases from J, the gap between germline ends came to 10 bases. This CDR3 has 13 amino acids. CDR3 amino acids: CATSPERDYGYTF. The DNA for the CDR3 is TGTGCCACCAGCCCCGAAAGGGACTATGGCTACACCTTC.

V is TRBV5-1 and J is TRBJ2-1; the D gene is possibly TRBD2 (5 bases). The V and J ends lost 0 bases and 4 bases respectively, with 8 bases between them. The CDR3 sequence is 14 residues long. CDR1 and CDR2 (germline): SGHRS, YFSETQ. The CDR3: CASSLGEMYNEQFF. CDR3 in DNA: TGCGCCAGCAGCTTGGGGGAGATGTACAATGAGCAGTTCTTC.

V is TRBV5-1 and J is TRBJ1-2; 9 bases are shared with TRBD1. The CDR3 runs 15 residues. Germline V CDR1 and CDR2: SGHRS, YFSETQ. V lost 6 bases and J lost 3; bases outside the gene matches: 9. The CDR3 is CASTETGGLDYGYTF. CDR3 sequence (DNA): TGCGCCAGCACCGAAACAGGGGGCTTAGACTATGGCTACACCTTC.

V usage is TRBV14 and J usage is TRBJ1-4; TRBD1 agrees at 10 bases. Losses at the gene ends were 1 base for V and 3 bases for J; bases not matched to a gene: 2. Germline V lookup: CDR1 SGHDN, CDR2 FVKESK. The CDR3 length is 16 residues. CDR3 protein: CASSQAGQGSNEKLFF. The CDR3 DNA sequence: TGTGCCAGCAGCCAAGCGGGACAGGGGTCTAATGAAAAACTGTTTTTT. Using reference TRBV14 and TRBJ1-4 for the parts outside the CDR3, the full variable domain is EAGVTQFPSHSVIEKGQTVTLRCDPISGHDNLYWYRRVMGKEIKFLLHFVKESKQDESGMPNNRFLAERTGGTYSTLKVQPAELEDSGVYFCASSQAGQGSNEKLFFGSGTQLSVL.

V and J are TRBV3-1 and TRBJ2-1; weak D call: TRBD1 (5 bases). Germline V gives CDR1 LGHDT, CDR2 YNNKEL (reference sequence). The CDR3 covers 15 residues. The V and J ends lost 1 base and 3 bases respectively, with 10 bases between them. CDR3 loop: CASSQGAGIYNEQFF. The CDR3, as DNA: TGTGCCAGCAGCCAAGGGGCAGGGATCTACAATGAGCAGTTCTTC.

This clonotype was detected a few times. This chain's CDR3 is CASKPGTENYGYTF. As DNA, the CDR3 is TGTGCCAGCAAACCGGGGACGGAAAACTATGGCTACACCTTC. This chain connects TRBV12-3 or TRBV12-4 to TRBJ1-2; D is perhaps TRBD1 (5 bases). The CDR3 runs 14 residues. The germline V and J ends were trimmed by 7 bases and 2 bases, with 14 bases remaining between them.

As to this clonotype: The junction and the germline gene differ at one end; a read error may be behind it. The V and J genes are TRBV12-3 or TRBV12-4 and TRBJ2-5, with a weak D call TRBD2 (6 bases). This CDR3 is 11 amino acids long. The CDR3 DNA reads TGTGCCAGCAGTTTAAGCCGGGAGCAGTTGTTC. This sequence encodes CASSLSREQLF.

This clonotype has more than one count but fewer than ten. In nucleotides, the CDR3 is TGTGCCAGCAGTACTGACAGGGCCGAAAAACTGTTTTTT. This sequence encodes CASSTDRAEKLFF. The rearrangement uses TRBV12-3 or TRBV12-4 and TRBJ1-4, with TRBD1 identical over 7 bases. This CDR3 spans 13 amino acids. V lost 5 bases, J lost 8 bases, and 5 bases stayed unmatched.

The rearrangement links TRBV3-1 to TRBJ2-5, with a weak D call TRBD2 (7 bases). The assigned J gene may be wrong: the sequence end matches TRBJ2-1 better. Germline assignment: CDR1 LGHDT and CDR2 YNNKEL (reference sequence). The length of the CDR3 is 13 residues. DNA for the CDR3: TGTGCCAGCAGCCGGCGAGGGGGGGATGAGCAGTTCTTC. Protein product: CASSRRGGDEQFF.

This chain joins TRBV6-1 and TRBJ2-1, with TRBD2 matching over 12 bases. Trimming at V came to 7 bases and at J to 7 bases, leaving 11 bases not matched to a gene. The germline gives CDR1 MNHNS, CDR2 SASEGT. The CDR3 runs 16 residues. The CDR3 nucleotides read TGTGCCAGCACCCCGACTAGCGGGGGTATAAGGAATGAGCAGTTCTTC. This sequence encodes CASTPTSGGIRNEQFF.

The J gene is TRBJ1-1, the V gene TRBV7-9; TRBD1 matches 10 bases. This CDR3 comprises 15 residues. The germline CDR1 and CDR2 sequences are SEHNR and FQNEAQ (reference sequence). Unmatched junction bases numbered 12, after V lost 4 bases and J lost 10 bases. This CDR3 is CASSSRIPGTGAAFF. The DNA of the CDR3 is TGTGCCAGCAGCTCGAGGATACCAGGGACAGGGGCAGCTTTCTTT. The whole variable domain, filled in from reference TRBV7-9 and TRBJ1-1, reads DTGVSQNPRHKITKRGQNVTFRCDPISEHNRLYWYRQTLGQGPEFLTYFQNEAQLEKSRLLSDRFSAERPKGSFSTLEIQRTEQGDSAMYLCASSSRIPGTGAAFFGQGTRLTVV.

Regarding this clonotype: This is likely a read error, given that the CDR3 carries no conserved phenylalanine or tryptophan at its end. The chain couples TRBV7-9 to TRBJ1-4, with D hard to call. Per germline, CDR1 SEHNR and CDR2 FQNEAQ (reference sequence). Trimming took off 2 bases at V and 8 bases at J, with 12 bases between the two ends. There are 14 residues in the CDR3. CDR3 in amino acids: CASSLSGGTEKLFS. In DNA form, the CDR3 reads TGTGCCAGCAGCTTATCTGGAGGCACGGAAAAACTGTTTTCT.

The chain combines TRBV19 with TRBJ1-2, with TRBD1 as a possible D gene (5 bases). Germline assignment: CDR1 LNHDA and CDR2 SQIVND (reference sequence). V was shortened by 3 bases and J by 6 bases, with 8 bases between the two germline ends. This CDR3 comprises 12 residues. The CDR3 DNA is TGTGCCAGTAGTATGCGAGGGGATGGCTACACCTTC. This codes for CASSMRGDGYTF.

V usage is TRBV28 and J usage is TRBJ2-2; 9 positions agree with TRBD2. V was clipped by 4 bases and J by 8 bases; unmatched bases: 5. CDR3 length: 14 amino acids. Germline V lookup: CDR1 MDHEN, CDR2 SYDVKM. The CDR3 is CASSSRTSVGELFF. In DNA, the CDR3 is TGTGCCAGCAGTTCCCGGACTAGCGTGGGGGAGCTGTTTTTT.

This clonotype occurred a few times. V usage is TRBV19 and J usage is TRBJ2-3; 11 nucleotides align to TRBD2. The trim removed 6 bases at V and 2 bases at J, leaving 4 bases unmatched. This CDR3 has 15 residues. CDR1 and CDR2 from the germline V gene are LNHDA and SQIVND (reference sequence). The CDR3 sequence is CASRGGLAVTDTQYF. The CDR3 DNA follows: TGTGCCAGTAGAGGGGGACTAGCGGTCACAGATACGCAGTATTTT.

This clonotype was seen ten or more times. V gene TRBV7-9 combines with J gene TRBJ2-7; 11 nucleotides line up with TRBD2. The CDR3 totals 15 residues. Germline assignment: CDR1 SEHNR and CDR2 FQNEAQ (reference sequence). The trim removed 5 bases at V and 2 bases at J, leaving 5 bases unmatched. CDR3 DNA sequence: TGTGCCAGCAGCCCTACTAGCGGGGGACCCTACGAGCAGTACTTC. Its translation is CASSPTSGGPYEQYF.

This rearrangement joins TRBV6-1 to TRBJ1-6; the D gene is possibly TRBD1 (5 bases). Germline CDR1 and CDR2: MNHNS and SASEGT. The V end was cut by 5 bases, the J end by 6 bases, with 11 bases between. The CDR3 extends over 14 amino acids. The CDR3 DNA is TGTGCCAGCAGTTGGGCAGGGACTAATTCACCCCTCCACTTT. It encodes CASSWAGTNSPLHF.

There are a few counts of this clonotype. The V gene is TRBV28, the J gene TRBJ2-4; 7 positions match TRBD1. This CDR3 has 12 amino acids. With 11 bases clipped from V and 9 bases from J, the junction kept 10 bases outside the gene matches. Germline V gives CDR1 MDHEN, CDR2 SYDVKM. The CDR3 nucleotides are TGTGCCGTCCGGCAGGGGGATAGCATTCAGTACTTC. Translating gives CAVRQGDSIQYF.

The table lists this clonotype with many counts. J is TRBJ2-5 and V is TRBV29-1; 9 nucleotides align to TRBD1. The CDR3 is 14 residues long. Germline V gene data show CDR1 as SQVTM and CDR2 as ANQGSEA. V lost 5 bases, J lost 4 bases, and 8 bases stayed unmatched. The DNA for the CDR3 is TGCAGCGTTAAAGCCGGGACAGGGAGAGAGACCCAGTACTTC. This gives the protein CSVKAGTGRETQYF.

In this sample, this clonotype turned up a few times. CDR3 nucleotides: TGCAGTGCTAGCTCGGGTCGAGAGACCCAGTACTTC. As protein: CSASSGRETQYF. The chain recombines TRBV20-1 with TRBJ2-5, with D unresolved. Germline V CDR1 and CDR2: DFQATT, SNEGSKA (reference sequence). The CDR3 contains 12 residues. V was pared by 3 bases and J by 4 bases, with 9 bases between.

V is TRBV6-5 and J is TRBJ2-1; 11 bases match TRBD2. J gave up 9 bases and V 6 bases, and 10 bases lay outside the gene matches. Germline assignment: CDR1 MNHEY and CDR2 SVGAGI. This CDR3 comprises 15 residues. CDR3 region: CASSSLAGGEVEQFF. The CDR3 DNA reads as TGTGCCAGCAGCTCCCTAGCGGGGGGCGAGGTTGAGCAGTTCTTC.

The table lists this clonotype with a few counts. This sequence joins TRBV7-6 and TRBJ1-4; a possible D gene is TRBD1 (6 bases). The ends were cut back, 5 bases at V and 7 bases at J, with 20 bases in the middle. Germline CDR1 is SGHVS and CDR2 is FNYEAQ. This CDR3 comprises 16 residues. CDR3 bases: TGTGCCAGCAGCCCTGGACAGAACGAGGGAGGTGAAAAACTGTTTTTT. Its protein product is CASSPGQNEGGEKLFF.

The sample holds many counts of this clonotype. The chain's CDR3 is CASSYTTDTQYF. CDR3 DNA sequence: TGTGCCAGCAGCTACACCACAGATACGCAGTATTTT. The rearrangement joins TRBV6-1 to TRBJ2-3; D is unclear. Germline V gene data show CDR1 as MNHNS and CDR2 as SASEGT. This CDR3 region has 12 residues. Trimming cost V 6 bases and J 2 bases, with 6 bases left between them.

V gene TRBV5-1 combines with J gene TRBJ2-5, with TRBD2 matching over 11 bases. The length of the CDR3 is 15 residues. Germline V gene data show CDR1 as SGHRS and CDR2 as YFSETQ. The ends lost 4 bases at V and 1 base at J; junction bases unmatched: 3. The DNA of the CDR3 is TGCGCCAGCAGCAGGGGACTAGCGGCCCAAGAGACCCAGTACTTC. It specifies CASSRGLAAQETQYF.